The entry below describes one T cell receptor (beta chain). Its matching antigen is unknown. The record originates from a study of T cells in localized non-small cell lung cancer. The study, taken as a whole, reports: Measurement of T cell clonality placed uninvolved adjacent lung highest, above the level in tumor. Only one tumor region went through sequencing, so heterogeneity may still be there.

Generated by immunoSEQ multiplex PCR, the TCRdb table keeps only in-frame clones and is missing some. The repertoire holds a few thousand clones, with 28% as singletons. This CDR3 has 17 amino acids. The J segment lost 4 bases and the V segment lost 6 bases, leaving 15 bases of the junction unmatched. Germline values: CDR1 LNHDA, CDR2 SQIVND (reference sequence). The rearrangement links TRBV19 to TRBJ1-1, with TRBD1 matching over 9 bases. This material consisted of lung tumor tissue, taken before any cancer treatment. The TCR was taken from a female donor over 55 with stage I lung adenocarcinoma. The CDR3 here is CASRTIQGARSGTEAFF. The CDR3 coding sequence is TGTGCCAGTAGGACGATACAGGGGGCTCGGTCGGGCACTGAAGCTTTCTTT.